This T cell receptor beta chain is from a study of T cell responses to AZD1222 COVID-19 vaccine. Regarding the study as a whole: Most donors were white British and more were female, and clonal diversity was possibly underestimated.

Clones were read by immunoSEQ multiplex PCR, and TCRdb kept only the in-frame ones, dropping some. The data hold 100,000 to 150,000 clones, with 75% to 90% observed a single time. About this clone: Its antigen is unknown.

The germline V and J ends were trimmed by 4 bases and 4 bases, with 13 bases remaining between them. In germline, CDR1 is LNHDA, CDR2 SQIVND (reference sequence). CDR3 length equals 14 residues. The clonotype originates from an adult in good health. Here the sequenced sample was peripheral blood, taken on day 0 of AZD1222 vaccination. The chain carries TRBV19 and TRBJ1-1; a possible D gene is TRBD1 (6 bases). CDR3 loop: CASSTHREGTEAFF. Here the CDR3 DNA reads TGTGCCAGTAGTACCCACAGGGAGGGCACTGAAGCTTTCTTT.